The 28 T cell receptor beta chains given below trace back to one sample, sequenced in a study of T-cell reconstitution after alpha-beta-depleted transplantation in children (dated by TCRdb to between 2015 and 2016). Preparation of the library involved PCR. Sequenced using an Illumina HiSeq 2500. Molecular barcoding was employed in the preparation of TCR libraries, with unique molecular identifiers being used to normalize TCRbeta repertoire quantification. The public reads were quality trimmed at Q25 with fastp and then assembled into clones with MiXCR by TCRdb, keeping productive beta chains. All rows with the same CDR3 protein become a single entry with the most common DNA and genes. The sample table shows about 120,000 distinct CDR3 sequences, and 23% are seen once. The top ten constitute over 9.5% of the sample. The intended sense of this specimen's treatment or condition label: allogeneic hematopoietic cell transplantation with graft depleted of TCRalphabeta T cells and CD19 B cells.

Specimen: PBMCs, mostly from graft donor cells, collected 180 days after TCRalphabeta/CD19-depleted stem cell transplant. All receptors derive from a male patient under 10 years old who had a stem cell transplant for chronic granulomatous disease, so the T cells may come from the graft donor.

This clonotype was recorded a few times. This sequence joins TRBV12-3 or TRBV12-4 and TRBJ2-5, with D possibly being TRBD2 (5 bases). The CDR3 extends over 13 amino acids. V was clipped by 3 bases and J by 0 bases, with 5 bases between them. This CDR3 is CASSLEDQETQYF. CDR3 coding DNA: TGTGCCAGCAGTTTGGAGGACCAAGAGACCCAGTACTTC.

This chain uses TRBV5-1 with TRBJ2-6, with 10 bases that match TRBD1. The CDR3 consists of 16 residues. Trimming at V came to 2 bases and at J to 2 bases, leaving 1 base not matched to a gene. Germline CDR1 SGHRS, CDR2 YFSETQ. The CDR3 is CASSFGQGAGANVLTF. The CDR3 region has the DNA TGCGCCAGCAGCTTCGGACAGGGGGCTGGGGCCAACGTCCTGACTTTC.

This clonotype was seen many times. The V and J genes are TRBV2 and TRBJ1-4, with D tentatively TRBD1 (5 bases). The germline V gene has CDR1 SNHLY and CDR2 FYNNEI. There are 14 residues in the CDR3. The germline V and J ends were trimmed by 2 bases and 6 bases, with 10 bases remaining between them. The DNA for the CDR3 is TGTGCCAGCAGTGAAAACAGGCCGGATGAAAAACTGTTTTTT. The encoded protein is CASSENRPDEKLFF. The full variable domain, with the rest looked up from reference TRBV2 and TRBJ1-4, is EPEVTQTPSHQVTQMGQEVILRCVPISNHLYFYWYRQILGQKVEFLVSFYNNEISEKSEIFDDQFSVERPDGSNFTLKIRSTKLEDSAMYFCASSENRPDEKLFFGSGTQLSVL.

Many counts were recorded for this clonotype. The genes are TRBV29-1 and TRBJ2-5; D might be TRBD1 or TRBD2, each matching 5 bases. CDR1 and CDR2 (germline): SQVTM, ANQGSEA. V shed 6 bases and J shed 10 bases, with 15 bases lying between them. The CDR3 has 11 amino acids. The CDR3 here is CSVGTPMGQYF. CDR3 nucleotide sequence: TGCAGCGTCGGGACCCCAATGGGCCAGTACTTC.

This clonotype came up many times. V usage is TRBV6-4 and J usage is TRBJ1-2, with TRBD1 as a possible D gene (6 bases). CDR3 size: 13 residues. V lost 5 bases and J 8 bases, leaving 15 bases between the germline ends. Germline-derived CDR1 and CDR2 are MRHNA and SNTAGT. CDR3 protein: CASSHTGGEGYTF. In DNA, the CDR3 is TGTGCCAGCAGTCACACTGGGGGCGAAGGCTACACCTTC.

The chain joins TRBV5-1 to TRBJ2-5, with 9 bases aligning to TRBD1. The CDR3 has 15 amino acids. Germline CDR1 is SGHRS and CDR2 is YFSETQ. The trim removed 1 base at V and 4 bases at J, leaving 5 bases unmatched. The CDR3 DNA is TGCGCCAGCAGCTTGAGACAGGGGGAAAGAGAGACCCAGTACTTC. Its translation: CASSLRQGERETQYF.

V is TRBV5-1 and J is TRBJ2-7; D gene unclear. This CDR3 has 14 residues. The V gene lost 3 bases and the J gene lost 3 bases, with 13 bases spanning the gap. CDR1 is SGHRS, CDR2 YFSETQ, per germline. CDR3 coding DNA: TGCGCCAGCAGCTCACGGACCCCGCGCTACGAGCAGTACTTC. This translates into CASSSRTPRYEQYF.

In this sample, this clonotype turned up many times. The rearrangement uses TRBV7-8 and TRBJ2-7; 9 bases agree with TRBD1. The ends lost 6 bases at V and 0 bases at J; junction bases unmatched: 6. Germline values: CDR1 SGHVS, CDR2 FQNEAQ. The CDR3 is 15 amino acids. The CDR3 sequence is CASRSWTGASYEQYF. For the CDR3, the DNA is TGTGCCAGCAGATCTTGGACAGGGGCCTCCTACGAGCAGTACTTC.

CDR3 protein: CSAIRDRGNWGQYF. As DNA, the CDR3 is TGCAGTGCTATCCGGGACAGGGGGAATTGGGGGCAGTACTTC. J is TRBJ2-7 and V is TRBV20-1; 11 bases align to TRBD1. In germline, CDR1 is DFQATT, CDR2 SNEGSKA (reference sequence). V was pared by 4 bases and J by 9 bases, with 11 bases of the junction left unmatched. The CDR3 contains 14 residues.

This clonotype turned up a few times. This chain uses TRBV27 with TRBJ2-1, with 8 bases aligning to TRBD1. The CDR3 totals 14 residues. The germline V gene encodes CDR1 MNHEY and CDR2 SMNVEV (reference sequence). V lost 5 bases to trimming and J lost 7 bases; unmatched junction nucleotides: 7. CDR3 amino acids: CASSLSGGWNEQFF. The DNA of the CDR3 is TGTGCCAGCAGTCTCTCAGGGGGCTGGAATGAGCAGTTCTTC.

The chain is built from TRBV20-1 and TRBJ2-5; 13 bases map to TRBD2. This CDR3 comprises 18 residues. Germline V gene sequence: CDR1 DFQATT, CDR2 SNEGSKA (reference sequence). After removal of 2 bases from V and 4 bases from J, the junction contained 13 bases not matched to a gene. The CDR3 sequence is CSARRNRLAGGLGETQYF. The CDR3 DNA reads as TGCAGTGCTAGACGAAATAGACTAGCGGGAGGACTTGGAGAGACCCAGTACTTC.

V is TRBV12-3 or TRBV12-4 and J is TRBJ2-1; D not certain. This CDR3 has 16 residues. Trimming took 2 bases from V and 3 from J, leaving 14 bases between them. The DNA of the CDR3 is TGTGCCAGCAGTTTATGGCCTCCCAAAAGCTACAATGAGCAGTTCTTC. Amino acids: CASSLWPPKSYNEQFF.

The V call is TRBV15, the J call TRBJ1-2; D remains unclear. The CDR3 runs to 13 residues. The V gene's germline CDR1 is LNHNV and CDR2 YYDKDF (reference sequence). The ends were cut back, 3 bases at V and 7 bases at J, with 12 bases in the middle. CDR3 residues: CATSRRVFFGYTF. CDR3 nucleotides: TGTGCCACCAGCAGGAGGGTGTTTTTTGGCTACACCTTC.

This clonotype occurred many times. The chain uses TRBV3-1 and TRBJ2-1; D ambiguous. V was pared by 0 bases and J by 5 bases, with 11 bases between. Germline V gene lookup returns CDR1 LGHDT and CDR2 YNNKEL (reference sequence). There are 15 residues in the CDR3. The CDR3 sequence is CASSQDLVRHNEQFF. CDR3 bases: TGTGCCAGCAGCCAAGATCTAGTCAGGCACAATGAGCAGTTCTTC.

This clonotype has ten or more counts. CDR3 amino acids: CASSSPVTYGYTF. In nucleotides, the CDR3 is TGTGCCAGCAGCTCCCCCGTTACCTATGGCTACACCTTC. The chain links TRBV9 to TRBJ1-2, with no clear D. Trimming stripped 4 bases from V and 4 bases from J, with 11 bases between. CDR3 length: 13 amino acids. Germline V gene data show CDR1 as SGDLS and CDR2 as YYNGEE.

The J gene is TRBJ2-3, the V gene TRBV25-1, with TRBD2 matching 7 bases. The CDR3 totals 14 residues. V was pared by 4 bases and J by 1 base, with 2 bases of the junction left unmatched. The V gene's germline CDR1 is MGHDK and CDR2 SYGVNS. CDR3 amino acids: CASSGGGGTDTQYF. Written as DNA, the CDR3 is TGTGCCAGCAGTGGGGGGGGGGGCACAGATACGCAGTATTTT.

The rearrangement links TRBV4-3 to TRBJ1-1; a weak D match, TRBD1 (5 bases). The germline V and J ends were trimmed by 4 bases and 11 bases, with 20 bases remaining between them. This CDR3 comprises 14 residues. Germline V gene sequence: CDR1 LGHNA, CDR2 YSLEER. This CDR3 is CASSRGVGISVAFF. The DNA of the CDR3 is TGCGCCAGCAGCCGAGGGGTCGGGATAAGTGTGGCTTTCTTT.

This chain uses TRBV20-1 with TRBJ2-7; D not resolved. This CDR3 has 14 amino acids. Germline CDR1 and CDR2: DFQATT and SNEGSKA (reference sequence). V was clipped by 0 bases and J by 4 bases, with 13 bases between them. The CDR3 coding sequence is TGCAGTGCTAGAGATCAAACAGTCTGGTACGAGCAGTACTTC. It specifies CSARDQTVWYEQYF.

This clonotype was seen many times. The rearrangement links TRBV20-1 to TRBJ1-1; TRBD1 aligns across 7 bases. The V and J ends lost 5 bases and 0 bases, in that order; junction bases with no gene match: 6. From germline, CDR1 is DFQATT and CDR2 SNEGSKA (reference sequence). This CDR3 is built from 14 residues. CDR3 in amino acids: CSARRDSLNTEAFF. CDR3 coding DNA: TGCAGTGCTCGACGGGACAGCTTGAACACTGAAGCTTTCTTT.

At least ten counts were recorded for this clonotype. The genes are TRBV29-1 and TRBJ1-2; maybe TRBD1 (6 bases). The CDR3 is made up of 11 amino acids. Trimming took 5 bases from V and 7 from J, leaving 11 bases between them. Per the germline V gene, CDR1 is SQVTM and CDR2 is ANQGSEA. The DNA of the CDR3 is TGCAGCGTTCTACAGGGCCCTGGCTACACCTTC. It translates to CSVLQGPGYTF.

This chain joins TRBV6-2 or TRBV6-3 and TRBJ2-1, with D uncertain. The V and J ends lost 5 bases and 8 bases respectively, with 7 bases between them. Germline CDR1 MNHEY, CDR2 SVGEGT. The CDR3 loop spans 11 amino acids. The CDR3 here is CASSPWDEQFF. Written as DNA, the CDR3 is TGTGCCAGCAGTCCTTGGGATGAGCAGTTCTTC.

A few counts support this clonotype. The chain carries TRBV12-3 or TRBV12-4 and TRBJ2-7; D is unresolved. V lost 1 base and J 6 bases, leaving 16 bases between the germline ends. The CDR3 consists of 15 residues. CDR3: CASSLEADLGGEQYF. In nucleotides, the CDR3 is TGTGCCAGCAGTTTAGAGGCAGATCTAGGCGGCGAGCAGTACTTC.

The chain employs TRBV5-1 and TRBJ2-1; D possibly uses TRBD1 or TRBD2 (5 bases each). The CDR3 is 14 amino acids. Germline V gene sequence: CDR1 SGHRS, CDR2 YFSETQ. The V gene lost 4 bases and the J gene lost 9 bases, with 17 bases spanning the gap. DNA for the CDR3: TGCGCCAGCAGCAGCCACCTCAGGGACGGTGAGCAGTTCTTC. Translated: CASSSHLRDGEQFF.

This clonotype turned up a few times. The chain couples TRBV12-2 to TRBJ1-2. TRBV12-2 corresponds to a pseudogene. The CDR3 is made up of 14 amino acids. The CDR3 loop reads CASRLDSGDYGYTF. The CDR3 DNA reads as TGTGCAAGTCGCTTGGATTCAGGAGACTATGGCTACACCTTC.

Here the CDR3 reads CATSSRGRIGYTF. As DNA, the CDR3 is TGTGCCACCAGCAGCCGGGGTAGGATTGGCTACACCTTC. The chain links TRBV15 to TRBJ1-2; the D is unclear. Between the trimmed V and J ends, which lost 3 bases and 7 bases, there was a span of 12 bases. The germline CDR1 and CDR2 sequences are LNHNV and YYDKDF (reference sequence). The CDR3 covers 13 residues.

This clonotype came up a few times. The CDR3 DNA is TGTGCCAGCAGGACGAACTGGCAAGAGACCCAGTACTTC. Protein sequence: CASRTNWQETQYF. This chain links TRBV12-3 or TRBV12-4 with TRBJ2-5; D remains unclear. The CDR3 is made up of 13 amino acids. With 6 bases removed from V and 2 bases from J, the gap between germline ends came to 10 bases.

This clonotype was found many times. The chain links TRBV29-1 to TRBJ2-3; D possibly corresponds to TRBD2 (6 bases). CDR1 and CDR2 (germline): SQVTM, ANQGSEA. The V end lost 4 bases, the J end lost 0 bases, and 8 bases lay between the germline ends. This CDR3 has 13 residues. The CDR3 here is CSVGGASTDTQYF. The CDR3 DNA is TGCAGCGTTGGCGGGGCTAGCACAGATACGCAGTATTTT.

The V call is TRBV10-3, the J call TRBJ2-7; 13 bases match TRBD2. The V gene's germline CDR1 is ENHRY and CDR2 SYGVKD. The length of the CDR3 is 16 residues. Trimming at V came to 4 bases and at J to 2 bases, leaving 5 bases not matched to a gene. The CDR3 DNA is TGTGCCATCAGTGGAGGACTAGCGGGAGACCCCTACGAGCAGTACTTC. This codes for CAISGGLAGDPYEQYF.